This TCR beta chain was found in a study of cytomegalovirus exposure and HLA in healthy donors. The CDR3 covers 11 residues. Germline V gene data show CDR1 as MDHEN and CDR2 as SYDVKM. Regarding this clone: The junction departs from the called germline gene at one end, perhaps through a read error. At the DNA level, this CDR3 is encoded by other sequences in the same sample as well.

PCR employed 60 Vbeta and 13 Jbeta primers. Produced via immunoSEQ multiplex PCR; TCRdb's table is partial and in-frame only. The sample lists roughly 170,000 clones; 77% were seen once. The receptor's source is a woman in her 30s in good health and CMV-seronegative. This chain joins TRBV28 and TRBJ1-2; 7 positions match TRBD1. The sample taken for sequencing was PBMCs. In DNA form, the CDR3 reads TGCGCCAGCAGGTGGGACAGTGGCTACACCTTC. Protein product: CASRWDSGYTF.